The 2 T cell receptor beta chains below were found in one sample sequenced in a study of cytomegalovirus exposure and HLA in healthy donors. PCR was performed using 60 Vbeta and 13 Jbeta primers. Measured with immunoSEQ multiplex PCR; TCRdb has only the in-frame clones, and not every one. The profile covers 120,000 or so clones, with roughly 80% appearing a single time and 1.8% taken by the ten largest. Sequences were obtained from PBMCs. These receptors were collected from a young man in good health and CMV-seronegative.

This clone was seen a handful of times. The CDR3 nucleotides read TGTGCCAGCAGCTTAACATGGACAGCCTCCTACAATGAGCAGTTCTTC. As protein: CASSLTWTASYNEQFF. The chain uses TRBV7-3 and TRBJ2-1; maybe TRBD1 (6 bases). The V gene's germline CDR1 is SGHTA and CDR2 FQGTGA. The V gene lost 0 bases and the J gene lost 0 bases, with 9 bases spanning the gap. There are 16 residues in the CDR3.

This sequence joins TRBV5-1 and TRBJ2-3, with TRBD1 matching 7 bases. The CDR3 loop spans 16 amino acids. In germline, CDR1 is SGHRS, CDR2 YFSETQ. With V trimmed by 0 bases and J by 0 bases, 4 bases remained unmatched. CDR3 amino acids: CASSLAPQGSTDTQYF. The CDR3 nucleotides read TGCGCCAGCAGCTTGGCCCCACAGGGGAGCACAGATACGCAGTATTTT. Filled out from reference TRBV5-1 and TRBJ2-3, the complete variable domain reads KAGVTQTPRYLIKTRGQQVTLSCSPISGHRSVSWYQQTPGQGLQFLFEYFSETQRNKGNFPGRFSGRQFSNSRSEMNVSTLELGDSALYLCASSLAPQGSTDTQYFGPGTRLTVL.